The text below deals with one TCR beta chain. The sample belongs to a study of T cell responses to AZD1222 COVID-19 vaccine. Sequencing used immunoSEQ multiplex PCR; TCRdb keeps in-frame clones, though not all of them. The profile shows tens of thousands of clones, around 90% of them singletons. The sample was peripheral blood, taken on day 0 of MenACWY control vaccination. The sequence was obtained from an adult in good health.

DNA for the CDR3: TGTGCCAGCAGTTTAGGGCTAGCGGGAGGGCCCGGGCGGAGGCAGTACTTC. Amino acid sequence: CASSLGLAGGPGRRQYF. The V gene is TRBV27, the J gene TRBJ2-7; 12 bases agree with TRBD2. Germline CDR1 MNHEY, CDR2 SMNVEV (reference sequence). This CDR3 contains 17 residues. The ends lost 2 bases at V and 9 bases at J; junction bases unmatched: 14.